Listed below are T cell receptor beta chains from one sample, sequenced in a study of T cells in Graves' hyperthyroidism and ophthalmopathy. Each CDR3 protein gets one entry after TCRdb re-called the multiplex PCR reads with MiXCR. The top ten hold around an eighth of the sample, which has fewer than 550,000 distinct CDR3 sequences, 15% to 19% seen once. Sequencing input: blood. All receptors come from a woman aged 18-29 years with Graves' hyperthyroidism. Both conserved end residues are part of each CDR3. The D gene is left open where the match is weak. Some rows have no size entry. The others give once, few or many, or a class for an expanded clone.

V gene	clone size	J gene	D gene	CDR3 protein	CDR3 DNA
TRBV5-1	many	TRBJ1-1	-	CASSLDRPLATEAFF	TGCGCCAGCAGCTTGGACAGACCTTTAGCGACTGAAGCTTTCTTT
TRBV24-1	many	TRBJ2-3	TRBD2	CATSDLSSGSTDTQYF	TGTGCCACCAGTGATTTGTCTAGCGGGAGCACAGATACGCAGTATTTT
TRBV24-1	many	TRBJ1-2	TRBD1	CATSDVPGQGIHGYTF	TGTGCCACCAGTGACGTACCGGGACAGGGGATCCATGGCTACACCTTC
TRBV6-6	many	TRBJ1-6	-	CASSYDGSYNSPLHF	TGTGCCAGCAGTTACGATGGCTCCTATAATTCACCCCTCCACTTT
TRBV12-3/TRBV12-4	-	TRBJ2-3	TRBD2	CASRFRRGLGADTQYF	TGTGCCAGCAGATTTCGACGGGGACTAGGGGCAGATACGCAGTATTTT
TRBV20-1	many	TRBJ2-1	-	CSARDQPRGRQFF	TGCAGTGCTAGAGATCAACCGAGGGGACGGCAGTTCTTC
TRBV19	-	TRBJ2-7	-	CASSFRTSTSSYEQYF	TGTGCCAGTAGTTTCCGAACATCAACTAGCTCCTACGAGCAGTACTTC
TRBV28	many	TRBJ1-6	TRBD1	CASKTGSSYNSPLHF	TGTGCCAGCAAGACAGGGAGCTCCTATAATTCACCCCTCCACTTT
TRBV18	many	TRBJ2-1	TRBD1	CASSPTGQTYNEQFF	TGTGCCAGCTCACCGACAGGGCAAACCTACAATGAGCAGTTCTTC
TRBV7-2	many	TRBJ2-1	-	CASRPKYEQFF	TGTGCCAGCAGACCTAAATATGAGCAGTTCTTC
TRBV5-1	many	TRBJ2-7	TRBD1	CASSWGTGRHEQYF	TGCGCCAGCAGCTGGGGGACAGGTCGTCACGAGCAGTACTTC
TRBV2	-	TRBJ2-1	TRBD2	CASKLISGWGAEQFF	TGTGCCAGCAAATTAATTAGCGGGTGGGGAGCTGAGCAGTTCTTC
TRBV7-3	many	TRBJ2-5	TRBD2	CASSLGGGLETQYF	TGTGCCAGCAGCCTCGGGGGAGGGTTGGAGACCCAGTACTTC
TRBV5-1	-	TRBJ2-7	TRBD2	CASSPDAREVSYEQYF	TGCGCCAGCAGCCCGGATGCGCGGGAGGTCTCCTACGAGCAGTACTTC
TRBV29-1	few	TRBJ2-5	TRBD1	CSVGQGGETQYF	TGCAGCGTGGGACAGGGGGGTGAGACCCAGTACTTC
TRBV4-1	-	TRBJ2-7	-	CASSQVEQPNYEQYF	TGCGCCAGCAGCCAAGTTGAACAGCCCAACTACGAGCAGTACTTC
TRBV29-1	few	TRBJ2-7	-	CSVEWSQDSGVSYEQYF	TGCAGCGTTGAGTGGTCTCAGGATTCCGGGGTCTCCTACGAGCAGTACTTC
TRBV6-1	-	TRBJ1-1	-	CASSKLTPGKAFF	TGTGCCAGCAGTAAATTAACCCCAGGGAAAGCTTTCTTT
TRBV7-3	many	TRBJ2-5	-	CASSSRGMGETQYF	TGTGCCAGCAGCTCCCGGGGTATGGGAGAGACCCAGTACTTC
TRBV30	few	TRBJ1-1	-	CAWSVGGVGNTEAFF	TGTGCCTGGAGTGTGGGCGGTGTCGGAAACACTGAAGCTTTCTTT
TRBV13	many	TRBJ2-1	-	CASSTWVAYNEQFF	TGTGCCAGCAGCACCTGGGTGGCCTACAATGAGCAGTTCTTC
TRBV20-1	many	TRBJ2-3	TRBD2	CSAMTSGEDDTQYF	TGCAGTGCTATGACTAGCGGGGAAGATGATACGCAGTATTTT
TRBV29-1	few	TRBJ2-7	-	CSVGGVSSYEQYF	TGCAGCGTTGGAGGGGTCAGCTCCTACGAGCAGTACTTC
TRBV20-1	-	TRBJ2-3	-	CSALGLPIPDTQYF	TGCAGTGCTCTGGGCCTTCCGATTCCAGATACGCAGTATTTT
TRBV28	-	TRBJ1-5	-	CASSFEDRQPQHF	TGTGCCAGCAGTTTTGAGGATAGACAGCCCCAGCATTTT
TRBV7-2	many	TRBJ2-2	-	CASSRLTSNTGELFF	TGTGCCAGCAGCCGACTGACATCGAACACCGGGGAGCTGTTTTTT
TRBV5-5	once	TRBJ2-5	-	CASSLPSVQTTQYF	TGTGCCAGCAGCTTACCTAGCGTCCAGACGACCCAGTACTTC
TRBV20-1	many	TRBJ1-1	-	CSAHIRGKAFF	TGCAGTGCTCATATACGGGGTAAAGCTTTCTTT
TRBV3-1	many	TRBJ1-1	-	CASSPKSNSQAFF	TGTGCCAGCAGCCCAAAAAGCAATTCCCAAGCTTTCTTT
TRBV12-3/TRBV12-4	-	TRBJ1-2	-	CASRVTGVYGYTF	TGTGCCAGCAGGGTCACTGGGGTCTATGGCTACACCTTC
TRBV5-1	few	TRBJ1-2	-	CASQGGDGYGYTF	TGCGCCAGCCAGGGAGGGGACGGCTATGGCTACACCTTC
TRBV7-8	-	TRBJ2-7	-	CASSPGRNEQYF	TGTGCCAGCAGCCCGGGGCGCAACGAGCAGTACTTC
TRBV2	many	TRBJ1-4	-	CASRRLYEKLFF	TGTGCCAGCAGACGCCTATATGAAAAACTGTTTTTT
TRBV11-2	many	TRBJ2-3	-	CASSKNAGQRYTDTQYF	TGTGCCAGCAGCAAGAATGCAGGACAGAGATACACAGATACGCAGTATTTT
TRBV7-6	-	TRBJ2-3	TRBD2	CASSLYGTSGRDTQYF	TGTGCCAGCAGCTTATACGGGACTAGCGGGCGTGATACGCAGTATTTT
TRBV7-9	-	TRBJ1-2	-	CASSLEVGPNPNYGYTF	TGTGCCAGCAGCTTAGAGGTCGGGCCAAATCCTAACTATGGCTACACCTTC
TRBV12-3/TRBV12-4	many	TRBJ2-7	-	CASSLKSEQYF	TGTGCCAGCAGTTTAAAAAGCGAGCAGTACTTC
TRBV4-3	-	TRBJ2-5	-	CASSQEVAGDVETQYF	TGCGCCAGCAGCCAAGAAGTAGCAGGGGATGTGGAGACCCAGTACTTC
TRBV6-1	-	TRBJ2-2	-	CASSLGETTGELFF	TGTGCCAGCAGTTTGGGCGAGACCACCGGGGAGCTGTTTTTT
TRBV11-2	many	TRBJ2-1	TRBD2	CASRNPGLVYDEQFF	TGTGCCAGCAGGAACCCGGGACTAGTTTACGATGAGCAGTTCTTC
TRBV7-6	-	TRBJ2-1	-	CASSVRARFEQFF	TGTGCCAGCAGTGTCCGTGCCCGTTTTGAGCAGTTCTTC
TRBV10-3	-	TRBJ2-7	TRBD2	CAISSRTSGRGEQYF	TGTGCCATCAGCTCCAGGACTAGCGGGAGGGGCGAGCAGTACTTC
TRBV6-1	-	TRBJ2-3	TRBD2	CASSSLRLAGLTDTQYF	TGTGCCAGCAGTTCGCTAAGACTAGCGGGGCTCACAGATACGCAGTATTTT
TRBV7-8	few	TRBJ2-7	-	CASSRSSIPSGQYF	TGTGCCAGCAGCCGCTCTAGTATCCCCTCGGGGCAGTACTTC